This TCR beta chain is drawn from a study of cytomegalovirus exposure and HLA in healthy donors. Study details: The Caucasian-associated ancestry cluster held over 65% of over 350 genotyped donors.

Germline CDR1 reads LNHDA; CDR2 reads SQIVND (reference sequence). The V and J ends lost 2 bases and 9 bases respectively, with 11 bases between them. The CDR3 length is 13 residues. This PCR relied on a set of 60 Vbeta primers and 13 Jbeta primers. Assay used: immunoSEQ multiplex PCR; TCRdb lists only in-frame clones, some missing. The repertoire consists of about 150,000 clones, with under 70% occurring once and the leading ten covering 6% to 8%. What was sequenced was PBMCs. This clonotype was sampled from a woman aged 55-70 years in good health and CMV-seronegative. The genes are TRBV19 and TRBJ2-1; possibly TRBD2 for D (6 bases). The CDR3: CASSILAKPEQFF. The CDR3 region has the DNA TGTGCCAGTAGTATACTAGCGAAGCCTGAGCAGTTCTTC. Combining the CDR3 with reference TRBV19 and TRBJ2-1 gives the whole variable domain DGGITQSPKYLFRKEGQNVTLSCEQNLNHDAMYWYRQDPGQGLRLIYYSQIVNDFQKGDIAEGYSVSREKKESFPLTVTSAQKNPTAFYLCASSILAKPEQFFGPGTRLTVL.